The 22 T cell receptor beta chains below all came from one sample that was sequenced in a study of blood T cell repertoires in COVID-19. TCRdb keeps only in-frame clones here, not all; method: immunoSEQ multiplex PCR. The sample includes 100,000 or so clones, approximately 83% of them seen just once. Sequencing used PBMCs or T cells enriched from blood (not recorded which). The receptors shown here come from a woman aged 45-60 years who had recovered from COVID-19.

V usage is TRBV11-2 and J usage is TRBJ2-1, with a tentative D call TRBD2 (5 bases). Germline V gene data show CDR1 as SGHAT and CDR2 as FQNNGV. The CDR3 is made up of 14 amino acids. Trimming cost V 6 bases and J 0 bases, with 9 bases left between them. CDR3 loop: CASRGSLSYNEQFF. In nucleotides, the CDR3 is TGTGCCAGCAGGGGGAGTCTCTCCTACAATGAGCAGTTCTTC.

The J gene is TRBJ1-2, the V gene TRBV6-5; D possibly corresponds to TRBD1 (6 bases). V was shortened by 10 bases and J by 5 bases, with 20 bases between the two germline ends. The CDR3 sequence is 14 residues long. Germline CDR1 is MNHEY and CDR2 is SVGAGI. DNA of the CDR3: TGTGCCACCTCGGGGGGGGGCCTCCCTTATGGCTACACCTTC. It yields the protein CATSGGGLPYGYTF.

The CDR3 region has the DNA TGTGCCAGCAGCTTATGGACAGGGAGTAGGGTTCGGGAGACCCAGTACTTC. It translates to CASSLWTGSRVRETQYF. The chain has TRBV7-9 and TRBJ2-5, with 8 bases aligning to TRBD1. The CDR3 totals 17 residues. With 2 bases clipped from V and 5 bases from J, the junction kept 13 bases outside the gene matches. The germline CDR1 and CDR2 sequences are SEHNR and FQNEAQ (reference sequence).

This clone occurred a few times. The V and J genes are TRBV28 and TRBJ1-5, with D perhaps TRBD1 (6 bases). The V end was cut by 2 bases, the J end by 2 bases, with 10 bases between. There are 15 residues in the CDR3. Germline values: CDR1 MDHEN, CDR2 SYDVKM. The CDR3 DNA follows: TGTGCCAGCAGTTTAGCTGGGGGCGGCAATCAGCCCCAGCATTTT. This sequence encodes CASSLAGGGNQPQHF.

The gene calls are TRBV3-1 (or the pseudogene TRBV3-2) and TRBJ1-1; weak D call: TRBD1 (6 bases). Germline loops: CDR1 LGHDT, CDR2 YNNKEL (reference sequence). This CDR3 comprises 15 residues. Trimming took 3 bases from V and 1 from J, leaving 12 bases between them. DNA for the CDR3: TGTGCCAGCAGCCACCACGGACAGCCGAACACTGAAGCTTTCTTT. Its translation is CASSHHGQPNTEAFF.

The chain has TRBV6-5 and TRBJ1-1; D perhaps matches TRBD1 (6 bases). Germline lookup yields CDR1 MNHEY and CDR2 SVGAGI. V was trimmed by 0 bases and J by 6 bases, leaving 17 bases between them. The CDR3 runs to 16 residues. The CDR3 sequence is CASSYSLNREVSEAFF. Written as DNA, the CDR3 is TGTGCCAGCAGTTACTCGTTGAACAGGGAAGTCTCTGAAGCTTTCTTT.

This clone was found many times. This chain connects TRBV7-3 to TRBJ2-7, with D possibly matching TRBD2 (5 bases). The ends were cut back, 5 bases at V and 5 bases at J, with 16 bases in the middle. Germline V lookup: CDR1 SGHTA, CDR2 FQGTGA. This CDR3 is 14 amino acids long. CDR3 DNA: TGTGCCAGCAGCCGGCCAGACTGGCGGGACGAGCAGTACTTC. This gives the protein CASSRPDWRDEQYF.

This CDR3 reads CASSQSGQGYEQYF. The DNA for the CDR3 is TGTGCCAGCAGCCAATCGGGACAGGGCTACGAGCAGTACTTC. The V call is TRBV11-3, the J call TRBJ2-7; 9 positions agree with TRBD1. This CDR3 is 14 amino acids long. Trimming took 5 bases from V and 3 from J; bases not matched to a gene: 5. The germline CDR1 and CDR2 sequences are SGHNT and YENEEA.

The chain has TRBV10-2 and TRBJ2-7, with TRBD2 as a possible D gene (5 bases). The germline CDR1 and CDR2 sequences are WSHSY and SAAADI. This CDR3 spans 13 amino acids. The V gene lost 0 bases and the J gene lost 6 bases, with 9 bases spanning the gap. The CDR3 loop is CASSESRESEQYF. The CDR3 nucleotides read TGCGCCAGCAGTGAGTCGAGGGAGTCCGAGCAGTACTTC.

This sequence joins TRBV28 and TRBJ2-1, with TRBD2 matching over 10 bases. Germline loops: CDR1 MDHEN, CDR2 SYDVKM. This CDR3 contains 15 residues. V was pared by 3 bases and J by 7 bases, with 6 bases of the junction left unmatched. The CDR3 protein is CASSFPAGGPNEQFF. The CDR3 coding sequence is TGTGCCAGCAGTTTCCCAGCGGGAGGGCCAAATGAGCAGTTCTTC.

The J gene is TRBJ2-3, the V gene TRBV30; D gene ambiguous. The germline gives CDR1 GTSNPN, CDR2 SVGIG (reference sequence). The CDR3 totals 13 residues. Between the trimmed V and J ends, which lost 5 bases and 3 bases, there was a span of 12 bases. CDR3 DNA sequence: TGTGCCTGGGTACGAGAGACTACAGATACGCAGTATTTT. It yields the protein CAWVRETTDTQYF. Using reference TRBV30 and TRBJ2-3 for the parts outside the CDR3, the full variable domain is SQTIHQWPATLVQPVGSPLSLECTVEGTSNPNLYWYRQAAGRGLQLLFYSVGIGQISSEVPQNLSASRPQDRQFILSSKKLLLSDSGFYLCAWVRETTDTQYFGPGTRLTVL.

The chain has TRBV7-9 and TRBJ1-1; 7 bases match TRBD1. Germline values: CDR1 SEHNR, CDR2 FQNEAQ (reference sequence). The CDR3 spans 14 residues. The J segment lost 3 bases and the V segment lost 3 bases, leaving 4 bases of the junction unmatched. The CDR3 nucleotides are TGTGCCAGCAGCTTTAAGGGGGCGGACACTGAAGCTTTCTTT. Its protein is CASSFKGADTEAFF.

The chain joins TRBV5-1 to TRBJ1-1, with 9 bases identical to TRBD1. The CDR3 length is 14 residues. The germline V gene encodes CDR1 SGHRS and CDR2 YFSETQ. V dropped 4 bases and J dropped 1; count of bases not matched to a gene: 2. The CDR3 DNA follows: TGCGCCAGCAGCGGGGGACAGGGGAACACTGAAGCTTTCTTT. It is translated as CASSGGQGNTEAFF.

V usage is TRBV11-2 and J usage is TRBJ2-7, with 8 bases that match TRBD2. This CDR3 region has 16 residues. Germline CDR1 is SGHAT and CDR2 is FQNNGV. J lost 1 base, V lost 5 bases, and 10 bases had no gene match. The CDR3 loop reads CASSTPRGGRSYEQYF. The DNA for the CDR3 is TGTGCCAGCAGCACCCCCCGGGGGGGTAGGTCCTACGAGCAGTACTTC.

The chain is built from TRBV3-1 (or the pseudogene TRBV3-2) and TRBJ2-3, with D hard to call. The CDR3 is 14 residues long. Trimming pared 0 bases from V and 8 bases from J, leaving 12 bases between. Germline assignment: CDR1 LGHDT and CDR2 YNNKEL (reference sequence). DNA for the CDR3: TGTGCCAGCAGCCAAGATCTTGTCCGAGGTACGCAGTATTTT. Its protein product is CASSQDLVRGTQYF.

This sequence joins TRBV3-1 (or the pseudogene TRBV3-2) and TRBJ1-1; 7 positions agree with TRBD1. Germline loops: CDR1 LGHDT, CDR2 YNNKEL (reference sequence). This CDR3 is built from 18 residues. The V gene end was trimmed by 2 bases and the J gene end by 5 bases; junction bases not matched to a gene: 17. CDR3: CASSQLGDSLYLRTEAFF. The CDR3 region has the DNA TGTGCCAGCAGCCAACTAGGGGACAGCCTATACCTGAGGACTGAAGCTTTCTTT.

Only a few counts were recorded for this clone. The J gene is TRBJ1-6, the V gene TRBV7-3, with TRBD1 matching 12 bases. J gave up 6 bases and V 3 bases, and 3 bases lay outside the gene matches. Germline assignment: CDR1 SGHTA and CDR2 FQGTGA. The length of the CDR3 is 16 residues. In DNA, the CDR3 is TGTGCCAGCAGCTTGGGACAGGGGGCCGCTAATTCACCCCTCCACTTT. Translating it yields CASSLGQGAANSPLHF.

This clone was found a few times. V and J are TRBV12-2 and TRBJ1-4; TRBD1, as called in the table, went unchecked against the DNA. TRBV12-2 is recorded as a pseudogene. The CDR3 totals 10 residues. The CDR3 is CASRLATGGF. As DNA, the CDR3 is TGTGCAAGTCGCTTAGCGACAGGGGGTTTT.

The chain is built from TRBV10-3 and TRBJ1-5; no clear D. The CDR3 is made up of 14 amino acids. V was clipped by 8 bases and J by 1 base, with 12 bases between them. Germline assignment: CDR1 ENHRY and CDR2 SYGVKD. The DNA for the CDR3 is TGTGCCATCGGAGGCGGGAAAAGCAATCAGCCCCAGCATTTT. This gives the protein CAIGGGKSNQPQHF.

J is TRBJ1-1 and V is TRBV7-8; TRBD1 might be the D (5 bases). The germline V gene has CDR1 SGHVS and CDR2 FQNEAQ. V was cut by 5 bases and J by 5 bases, with 9 bases left in between. The CDR3 has 12 amino acids. DNA for the CDR3: TGTGCCAGCAGCCCCAAGGGGACTGAAGCTTTCTTT. Translated, it gives CASSPKGTEAFF.

V is TRBV5-8 and J is TRBJ1-2; D uncertain. The CDR3 is 13 amino acids. V was shortened by 2 bases and J by 0 bases, with 5 bases between the two germline ends. CDR1 and CDR2 (germline): SGHTS, YDEGEE. In DNA, the CDR3 is TGTGCCAGCAGCTTACGGTCTAACTATGGCTACACCTTC. This codes for CASSLRSNYGYTF.

This clone has only a few counts. The chain employs TRBV19 and TRBJ2-6; 8 nucleotides align to TRBD1. J gave up 0 bases and V 9 bases, and 10 bases lay outside the gene matches. The CDR3 sequence is 17 residues long. Germline V gene lookup returns CDR1 LNHDA and CDR2 SQIVND (reference sequence). The CDR3 nucleotides are TGTGCCAGCGCTGAGGGGACAGGAAGCTCTGGGGCCAACGTCCTGACTTTC. It codes for CASAEGTGSSGANVLTF.